Sequencing of this T cell receptor beta chain was carried out in a study of blood T cells in healthy people across ages. Study results and caveats: The study found more naive CD4+ cells and higher diversity in long-lived than aged donors.

From germline, CDR1 is MDHEN and CDR2 SYDVKM. The CDR3 is 15 amino acids. Trimming left V 4 bases short and J 0 bases short, with 12 bases between. The authors ran a second PCR of about 6 to 11 cycles using a sample-barcoded 5' primer and a J-beta primer mix. Via MiXCR, TCRdb re-called the 5' RACE reads, giving one row per CDR3 protein. This repertoire shows over 1.5 million distinct CDR3 sequences, approximately 50% found once; its top ten account for approximately 2.1%. Concerning this clonotype: Its antigen remains unknown.

The rearrangement uses TRBV28 and TRBJ2-5; D unresolved. This clonotype was sampled from a woman aged 40 to 50 in good health. Sample: blood. The CDR3: CASSSLREYQETQYF. The CDR3 nucleotides read TGTGCCAGCAGTTCACTTAGGGAATACCAAGAGACCCAGTACTTC.